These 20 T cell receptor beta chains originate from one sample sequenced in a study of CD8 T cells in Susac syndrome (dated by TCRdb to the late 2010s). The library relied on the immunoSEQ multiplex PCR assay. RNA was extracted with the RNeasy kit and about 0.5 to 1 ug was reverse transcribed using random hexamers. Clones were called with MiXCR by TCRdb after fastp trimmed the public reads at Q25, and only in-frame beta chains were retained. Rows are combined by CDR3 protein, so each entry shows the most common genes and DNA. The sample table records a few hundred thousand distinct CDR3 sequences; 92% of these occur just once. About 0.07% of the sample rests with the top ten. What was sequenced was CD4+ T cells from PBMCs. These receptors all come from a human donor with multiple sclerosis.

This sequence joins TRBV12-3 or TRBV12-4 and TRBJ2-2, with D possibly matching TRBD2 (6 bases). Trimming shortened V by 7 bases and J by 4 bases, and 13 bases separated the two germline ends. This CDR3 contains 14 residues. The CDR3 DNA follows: TGTGCCAGCAACATGGGGGGAACCACCGGGGAGCTGTTTTTT. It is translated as CASNMGGTTGELFF.

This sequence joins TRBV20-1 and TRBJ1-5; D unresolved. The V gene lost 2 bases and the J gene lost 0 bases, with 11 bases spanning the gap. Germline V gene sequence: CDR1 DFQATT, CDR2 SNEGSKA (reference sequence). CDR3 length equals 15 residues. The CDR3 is CSARRPEISNQPQHF. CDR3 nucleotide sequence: TGCAGTGCTAGACGGCCGGAAATTAGCAATCAGCCCCAGCATTTT.

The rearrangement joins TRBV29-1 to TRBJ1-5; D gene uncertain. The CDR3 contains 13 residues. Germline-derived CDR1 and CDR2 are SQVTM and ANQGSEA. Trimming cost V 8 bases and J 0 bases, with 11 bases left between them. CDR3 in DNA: TGCAGCCCCCAAGGCAATAGCAATCAGCCCCAGCATTTT. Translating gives CSPQGNSNQPQHF. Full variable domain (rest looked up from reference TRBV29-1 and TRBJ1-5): SAVISQKPSRDICQRGTSLTIQCQVDSQVTMMFWYRQQPGQSLTLIATANQGSEATYESGFVIDKFPISRPNLTFSTLTVSNMSPEDSSIYLCSPQGNSNQPQHFGDGTRLSIL.

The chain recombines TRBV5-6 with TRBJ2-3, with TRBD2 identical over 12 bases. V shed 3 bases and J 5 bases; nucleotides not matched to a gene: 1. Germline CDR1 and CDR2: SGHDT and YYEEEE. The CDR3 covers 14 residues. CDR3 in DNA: TGTGCCAGCAGCTGGGGACTAGCGGGAGATACGCAGTATTTT. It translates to CASSWGLAGDTQYF.

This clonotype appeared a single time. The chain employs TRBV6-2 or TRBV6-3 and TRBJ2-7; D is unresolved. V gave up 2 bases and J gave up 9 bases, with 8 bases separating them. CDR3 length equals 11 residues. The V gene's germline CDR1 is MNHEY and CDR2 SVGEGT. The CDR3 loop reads CASSYGPVQYF. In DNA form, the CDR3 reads TGTGCCAGCAGTTACGGCCCGGTGCAGTACTTC.

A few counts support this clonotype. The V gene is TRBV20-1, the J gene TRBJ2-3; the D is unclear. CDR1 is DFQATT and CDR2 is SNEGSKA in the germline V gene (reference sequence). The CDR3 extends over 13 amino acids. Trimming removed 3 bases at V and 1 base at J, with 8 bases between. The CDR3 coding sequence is TGCAGTGCTAGGCCCGTGGGCACAGATACGCAGTATTTT. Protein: CSARPVGTDTQYF.

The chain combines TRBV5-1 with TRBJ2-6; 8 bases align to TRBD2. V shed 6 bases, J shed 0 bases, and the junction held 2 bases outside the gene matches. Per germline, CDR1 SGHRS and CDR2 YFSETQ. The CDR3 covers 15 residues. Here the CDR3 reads CASKRGSSGANVLTF. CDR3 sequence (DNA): TGCGCCAGCAAGCGGGGGAGCTCTGGGGCCAACGTCCTGACTTTC.

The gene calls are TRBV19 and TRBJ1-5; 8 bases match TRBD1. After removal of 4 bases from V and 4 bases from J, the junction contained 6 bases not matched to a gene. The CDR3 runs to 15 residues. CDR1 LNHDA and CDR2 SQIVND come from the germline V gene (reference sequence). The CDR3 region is CASSTGQGLNQPQHF. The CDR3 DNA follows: TGTGCCAGTAGTACCGGACAGGGTTTAAATCAGCCCCAGCATTTT.

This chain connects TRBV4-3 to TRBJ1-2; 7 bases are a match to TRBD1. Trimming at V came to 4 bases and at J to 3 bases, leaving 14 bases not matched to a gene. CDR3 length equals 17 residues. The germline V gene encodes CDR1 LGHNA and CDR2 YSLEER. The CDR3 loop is CASSLSSDRSGYYGYTF. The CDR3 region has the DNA TGCGCCAGCAGCCTTTCGTCGGACAGGTCCGGGTACTATGGCTACACCTTC.

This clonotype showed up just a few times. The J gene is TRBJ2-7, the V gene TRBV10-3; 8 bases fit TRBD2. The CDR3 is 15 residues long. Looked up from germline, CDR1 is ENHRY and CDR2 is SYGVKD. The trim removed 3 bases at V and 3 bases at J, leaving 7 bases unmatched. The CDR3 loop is CAISEGDRGGYEQYF. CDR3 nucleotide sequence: TGTGCCATCAGTGAAGGAGATCGGGGGGGCTACGAGCAGTACTTC.

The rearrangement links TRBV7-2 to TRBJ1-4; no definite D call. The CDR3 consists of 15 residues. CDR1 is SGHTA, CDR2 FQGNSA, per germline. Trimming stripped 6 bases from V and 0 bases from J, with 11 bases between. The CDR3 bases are TGTGCCAGCAGACCGCCCAGCGCAACTAATGAAAAACTGTTTTTT. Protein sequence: CASRPPSATNEKLFF.

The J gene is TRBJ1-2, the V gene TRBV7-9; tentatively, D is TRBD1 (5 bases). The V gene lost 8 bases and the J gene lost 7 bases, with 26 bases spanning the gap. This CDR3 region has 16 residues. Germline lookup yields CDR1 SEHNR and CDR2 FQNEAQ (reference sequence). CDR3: CASALLGTRRGGGYTF. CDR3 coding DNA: TGTGCCAGCGCCCTCCTGGGAACACGGAGGGGCGGTGGCTACACCTTC.

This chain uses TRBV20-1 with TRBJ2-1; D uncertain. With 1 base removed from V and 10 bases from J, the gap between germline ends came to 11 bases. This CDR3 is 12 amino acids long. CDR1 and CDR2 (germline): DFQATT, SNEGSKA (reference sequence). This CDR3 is CSARGGRGEQFF. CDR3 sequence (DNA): TGCAGTGCTAGAGGGGGTCGAGGCGAGCAGTTCTTC.

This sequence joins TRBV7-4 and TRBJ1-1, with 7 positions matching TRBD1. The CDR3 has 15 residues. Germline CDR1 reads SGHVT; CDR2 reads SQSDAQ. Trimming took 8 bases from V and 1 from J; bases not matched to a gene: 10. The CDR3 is CASLPGPGGNTEAFF. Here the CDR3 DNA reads TGTGCCAGCCTCCCGGGGCCAGGGGGGAACACTGAAGCTTTCTTT.

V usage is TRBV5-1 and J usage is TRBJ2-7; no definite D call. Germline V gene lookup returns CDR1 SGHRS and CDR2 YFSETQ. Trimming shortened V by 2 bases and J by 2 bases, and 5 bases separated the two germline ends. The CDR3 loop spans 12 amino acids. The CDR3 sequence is CASSFDAYEQYF. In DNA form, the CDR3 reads TGCGCCAGCAGCTTCGATGCCTACGAGCAGTACTTC.

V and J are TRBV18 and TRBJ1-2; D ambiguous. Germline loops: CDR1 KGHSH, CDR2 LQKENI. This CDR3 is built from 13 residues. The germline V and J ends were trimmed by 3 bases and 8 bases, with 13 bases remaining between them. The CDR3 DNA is TGTGCCAGCTCACCGTCACGGGAAGACGGCTACACCTTC. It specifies CASSPSREDGYTF.

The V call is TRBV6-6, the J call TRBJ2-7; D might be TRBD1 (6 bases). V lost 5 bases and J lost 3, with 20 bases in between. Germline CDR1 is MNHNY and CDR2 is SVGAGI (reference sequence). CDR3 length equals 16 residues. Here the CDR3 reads CASSPGPTGTFYEQYF. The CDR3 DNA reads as TGTGCCAGCAGTCCGGGCCCGACAGGAACCTTCTACGAGCAGTACTTC.

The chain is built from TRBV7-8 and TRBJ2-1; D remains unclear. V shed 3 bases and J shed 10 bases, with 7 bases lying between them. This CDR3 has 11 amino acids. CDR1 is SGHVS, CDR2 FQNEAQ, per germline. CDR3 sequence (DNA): TGTGCCAGCAGCTTGGGGAAAGAGCAGTTCTTC. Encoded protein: CASSLGKEQFF.

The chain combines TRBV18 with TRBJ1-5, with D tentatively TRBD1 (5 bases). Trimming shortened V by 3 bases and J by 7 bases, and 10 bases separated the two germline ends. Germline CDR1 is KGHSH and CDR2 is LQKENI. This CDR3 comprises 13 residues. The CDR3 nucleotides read TGTGCCAGCTCACCGGGGCCGGGGCAGCCCCAGCATTTT. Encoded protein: CASSPGPGQPQHF. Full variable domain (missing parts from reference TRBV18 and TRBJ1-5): NAGVMQNPRHLVRRRGQEARLRCSPMKGHSHVYWYRQLPEEGLKFMVYLQKENIIDESGMPKERFSAEFPKEGPSILRIQQVVRGDSAAYFCASSPGPGQPQHFGDGTRLSIL.

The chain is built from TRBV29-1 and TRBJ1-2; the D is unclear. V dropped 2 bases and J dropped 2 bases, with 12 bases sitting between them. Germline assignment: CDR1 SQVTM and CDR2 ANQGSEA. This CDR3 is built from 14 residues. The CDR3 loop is CSVEYASLNYGYTF. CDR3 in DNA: TGCAGCGTTGAATATGCATCCCTCAACTATGGCTACACCTTC.